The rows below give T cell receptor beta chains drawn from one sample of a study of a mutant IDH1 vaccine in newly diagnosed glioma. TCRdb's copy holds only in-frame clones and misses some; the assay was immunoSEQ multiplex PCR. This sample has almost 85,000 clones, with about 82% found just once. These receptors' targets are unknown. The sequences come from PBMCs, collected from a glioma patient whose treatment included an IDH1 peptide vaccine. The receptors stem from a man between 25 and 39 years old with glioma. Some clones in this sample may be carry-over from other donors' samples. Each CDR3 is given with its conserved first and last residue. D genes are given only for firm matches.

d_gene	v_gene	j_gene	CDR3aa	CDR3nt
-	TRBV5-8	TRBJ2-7	CASSWDQSEQYF	TGTGCCAGCAGCTGGGACCAATCCGAGCAGTACTTC
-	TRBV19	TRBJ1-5	CASSIDSYSNQPQHF	TGTGCCAGTAGTATAGACAGTTATAGCAATCAGCCCCAGCATTTT
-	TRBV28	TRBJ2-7	CASSLTPYEQYF	TGTGCCAGCAGTTTGACTCCCTACGAGCAGTACTTC
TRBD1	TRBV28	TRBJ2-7	CAHRAGTGPDYEQYF	TGTGCCCACCGAGCCGGGACAGGGCCGGACTACGAGCAGTACTTC
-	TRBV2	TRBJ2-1	CADSGTSSYNEQFF	TGTGCCGATTCGGGGACCAGCTCCTACAATGAGCAGTTCTTC
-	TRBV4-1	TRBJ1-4	CASSLIGGGREKLFF	TGCGCCAGCAGCCTCATAGGGGGGGGTCGGGAAAAACTGTTTTTT
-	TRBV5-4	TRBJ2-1	CASSSDSYNEQFF	TGTGCCAGCAGTTCGGACAGTTACAATGAGCAGTTCTTC
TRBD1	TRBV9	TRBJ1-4	CASSVAGGNEKLFF	TGTGCCAGCAGCGTAGCAGGGGGCAACGAAAAACTGTTTTTT
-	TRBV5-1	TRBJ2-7	CASSLVYRSSYEQYF	TGCGCCAGCAGCTTGGTCTATCGGAGCTCCTACGAGCAGTACTTC
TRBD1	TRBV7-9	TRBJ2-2	CASSIPPWGQRANTGELFF	TGTGCCAGCAGCATCCCTCCGTGGGGACAGCGCGCGAACACCGGGGAGCTGTTTTTT
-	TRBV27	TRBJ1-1	CASIGRTEAFF	TGTGCCAGCATCGGGCGGACTGAAGCTTTCTTT
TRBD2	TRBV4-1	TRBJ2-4	CASSPTGGRGNIQYF	TGCGCCAGCAGCCCCACCGGGGGGAGGGGAAACATTCAGTACTTC
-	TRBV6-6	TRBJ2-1	CASSEFTGSSYNEQFF	TGTGCCAGCAGCGAATTTACAGGGAGCTCCTACAATGAGCAGTTCTTC
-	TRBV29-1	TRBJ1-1	CSVYPEAFF	TGCAGCGTGTACCCCGAAGCTTTCTTT
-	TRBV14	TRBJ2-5	CASSQQYQETQYF	TGTGCCAGCAGCCAACAGTACCAAGAGACCCAGTACTTC
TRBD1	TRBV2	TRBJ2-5	CASSERGPGRGIRETQYF	TGTGCCAGCAGTGAAAGGGGCCCGGGCAGGGGGATCCGGGAGACCCAGTACTTC
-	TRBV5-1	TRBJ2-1	CASSLADEQFF	TGCGCCAGCAGCTTGGCCGATGAGCAGTTCTTC
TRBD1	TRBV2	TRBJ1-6	CASSEWQGASNSPLHF	TGTGCCAGCAGTGAATGGCAGGGGGCTAGTAATTCACCCCTCCACTTT
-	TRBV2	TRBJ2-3	CASSRGADRQYF	TGTGCCAGCAGTCGAGGGGCCGACCGGCAGTATTTT
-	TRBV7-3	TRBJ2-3	CASSLQGTDTQYF	TGTGCCAGCAGCTTGCAGGGGACAGATACGCAGTATTTT
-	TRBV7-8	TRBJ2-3	CASSLAGKGGGPSTDTQYF	TGTGCCAGCAGCTTAGCTGGTAAGGGTGGGGGTCCTAGCACAGATACGCAGTATTTT
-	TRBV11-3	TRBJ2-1	CASSLFSGDNEQFF	TGTGCCAGCAGCTTATTCTCAGGGGACAATGAGCAGTTCTTC